The rows below give T cell receptor beta chains drawn from one sample of a study of brain T cells in children with intractable seizures. Produced via immunoSEQ multiplex PCR; TCRdb's table is partial and in-frame only. The sample yields about 340,000 clones, 93% seen once. The material sequenced was peripheral blood, taken 4 to 5 months after surgery. The receptors originated from a boy under two years old with tuberous sclerosis and intractable seizures. The CDR3 runs from the conserved cysteine through the conserved F or W. The D gene is left open where the match is weak. The listing skips clone size in some rows; elsewhere it reads once, few, many or a size class.

CDR3 DNA	CDR3 protein	clone size	V gene	D gene	J gene
TGTGCCAGTACTCTGGTGGGGGACACAGATACGCAGTATTTT	CASTLVGDTDTQYF	.	TRBV7-2	.	TRBJ2-3
TGTGCCAGCAGCTACGCGATGAACACTGAAGCTTTCTTT	CASSYAMNTEAFF	.	TRBV7-9	.	TRBJ1-1
TGTGCTAGCAGCGTACACCGGGACAGGCGATATCCACGATATGGCTACACCTTC	CASSVHRDRRYPRYGYTF	once	TRBV7-7	TRBD1	TRBJ1-2
TGTGCCAATGGACAGGGGACCGGGGAGCTGTTTTTT	CANGQGTGELFF	.	TRBV10-3	TRBD1	TRBJ2-2
TGCGCCAGCAGCTCCGGGACAGGGTCCTACGAGCAGTACTTC	CASSSGTGSYEQYF	once	TRBV5-1	TRBD1	TRBJ2-7
TGTGCCAGCAGGGGGGTCGGGGGATCAGGAAACACCATATATTTT	CASRGVGGSGNTIYF	.	TRBV2	.	TRBJ1-3
TGTGCCAGCAGTGTGGAAAACATTCAGTACTTC	CASSVENIQYF	.	TRBV2	.	TRBJ2-4
TGCAGCGTTGCCGCAGGGATGGGAGGCTACACCTTC	CSVAAGMGGYTF	.	TRBV29-1	.	TRBJ1-2
TGTGCCAGCAGTTACGGGACGGGGAACACTGAAGCTTTCTTT	CASSYGTGNTEAFF	.	TRBV6-5	.	TRBJ1-1
TGTGCCAGCAGTTTAGGACAGGGGTTCTACGAGCAGTACTTC	CASSLGQGFYEQYF	once	TRBV27	TRBD1	TRBJ2-7
TGTGCCAGCAGCCTAGGGTGGCGGGGCGCGTCAGATACGCAGTATTTT	CASSLGWRGASDTQYF	.	TRBV3-1/TRBV3-2	.	TRBJ2-3
TGTGCCAGCAGCTTGGGGGGCGGAACCCTCTATGGCTACACCTTC	CASSLGGGTLYGYTF	.	TRBV5-4	.	TRBJ1-2
TGTGCCAGCATTCGGGACTCTAGCACAGATACGCAGTATTTT	CASIRDSSTDTQYF	.	TRBV2	.	TRBJ2-3
TGTGCCAGCAGCTTCCCAGGGAATGGCTACACCTTC	CASSFPGNGYTF	.	TRBV7-2	.	TRBJ1-2
TGTGCCAGCAGTGAAGTATTTCCAGATACGCAGTATTTT	CASSEVFPDTQYF	.	TRBV25-1	.	TRBJ2-3
TGTGCCAGCAGTGAAACCCTTCCTGGTAACTATGGCTACACCTTC	CASSETLPGNYGYTF	.	TRBV2	.	TRBJ1-2
TGTGCCAGTAGTATCCGAGGACAGGGCCCCCAAGAGACCCAGTACTTC	CASSIRGQGPQETQYF	once	TRBV19	TRBD1	TRBJ2-5
TGTGCCAGTAGTATTGGGGGGATGAGGGAGCAGTACTTC	CASSIGGMREQYF	.	TRBV19	.	TRBJ2-7
TGTGCCACCAGGGACACCTCTGGGGCCAACGTCCTGACTTTC	CATRDTSGANVLTF	.	TRBV19	.	TRBJ2-6
TGCGCCAGCAGCCCGGGACAGGGGGCCTATAAGGGCTACACCTTC	CASSPGQGAYKGYTF	few	TRBV4-1	TRBD1	TRBJ1-2
TGTGCCAGCAGCTTGGGGCTGACTAGTTTTACAATTGAGACCCAGTACTTC	CASSLGLTSFTIETQYF	.	TRBV7-6	.	TRBJ2-5
TGTGCCAGCAGATCGACAGGGTACACTGAAGCTTTCTTT	CASRSTGYTEAFF	.	TRBV6-5	TRBD1	TRBJ1-1
TGTGCCAGCGAGTACTCTGGGGCCAACGTCCTGACTTTC	CASEYSGANVLTF	.	TRBV6-5	.	TRBJ2-6
TGTGCCAGCAGCTTAGTTCACCAGGGCACAGATACGCAGTATTTT	CASSLVHQGTDTQYF	.	TRBV7-8	.	TRBJ2-3
TGTGCCAGCGGTAGCGGGATTTCCTACAATGAGCAGTTCTTC	CASGSGISYNEQFF	.	TRBV5-6	TRBD2	TRBJ2-1
TGCGCCAGCAGCGGGGAGACAGGCCTTCCTCTCTATGGCTACACCTTC	CASSGETGLPLYGYTF	.	TRBV5-1	.	TRBJ1-2
TGTGCCAGCAGTTTTAGTAACTCCGGAAACACCATATATTTT	CASSFSNSGNTIYF	few	TRBV27	.	TRBJ1-3
TGTGCCAGCAGGGACCGGGAGCGGGGGGAAAACAATGAGCAGTTCTTC	CASRDRERGENNEQFF	.	TRBV2	TRBD2	TRBJ2-1
TGTGCCAGCAGCCAAGATTTAGGGGGTTTACTCTACGAGCAGTACTTC	CASSQDLGGLLYEQYF	once	TRBV3-1/TRBV3-2	.	TRBJ2-7
TGTGCCAGCAGCTGGATTGGGAACACTGAAGCTTTCTTT	CASSWIGNTEAFF	.	TRBV6-5	.	TRBJ1-1
TGTGCTAGTGGTTTGGTACTAGGGGCTTACCGACAGGTCTACAATGAGCAGTTCTTC	CASGLVLGAYRQVYNEQFF	.	TRBV12-5	.	TRBJ2-1
TGTGCCAGCAGCCAATCTGTCAGGGACTATGGCTACACCTTC	CASSQSVRDYGYTF	.	TRBV16	.	TRBJ1-2